This T cell receptor beta chain comes out of a study of OX40 agonist ivuxolimab in advanced cancers. V lost 4 bases and J 0 bases, leaving 14 bases between the germline ends. This CDR3 comprises 17 residues. Germline CDR1 is SGHRS and CDR2 is YFSETQ. Method: immunoSEQ multiplex PCR; TCRdb's copy keeps in-frame clones and lacks some. The table has 60,000 to 75,000 clones, around 88% seen once; the top ten hold approximately 0.86%. The sample in question was CD4+ or CD8+ T cells sorted from blood, obtained in a trial of the OX40 agonist ivuxolimab. The rearrangement uses TRBV5-1 and TRBJ1-6; a weak D match, TRBD1 (6 bases). This TCR derives from an adult with an advanced solid tumor such as melanoma, head and neck, liver or kidney cancer. This chain's CDR3 is CASSTGQPGSYNSPLHF. The CDR3 DNA reads TGCGCCAGCAGCACCGGACAGCCCGGCTCCTATAATTCACCCCTCCACTTT.